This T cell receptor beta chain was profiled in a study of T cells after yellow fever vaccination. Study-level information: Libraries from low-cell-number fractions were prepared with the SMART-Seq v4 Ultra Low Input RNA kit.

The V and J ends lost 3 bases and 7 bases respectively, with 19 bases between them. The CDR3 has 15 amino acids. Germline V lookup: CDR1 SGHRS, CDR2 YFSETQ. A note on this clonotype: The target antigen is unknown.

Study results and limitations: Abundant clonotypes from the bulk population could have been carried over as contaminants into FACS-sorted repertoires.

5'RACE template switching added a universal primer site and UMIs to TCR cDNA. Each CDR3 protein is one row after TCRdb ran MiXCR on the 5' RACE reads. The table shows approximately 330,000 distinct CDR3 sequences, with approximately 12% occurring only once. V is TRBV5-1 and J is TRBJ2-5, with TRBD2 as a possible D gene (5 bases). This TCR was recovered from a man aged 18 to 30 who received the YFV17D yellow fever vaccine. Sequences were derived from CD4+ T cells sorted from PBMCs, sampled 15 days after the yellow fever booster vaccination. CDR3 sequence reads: CASSWNTRRTGTQYF. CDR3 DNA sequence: TGCGCCAGCAGCTGGAATACTAGGAGGACGGGGACCCAGTACTTC. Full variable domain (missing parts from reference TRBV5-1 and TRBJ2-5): KAGVTQTPRYLIKTRGQQVTLSCSPISGHRSVSWYQQTPGQGLQFLFEYFSETQRNKGNFPGRFSGRQFSNSRSEMNVSTLELGDSALYLCASSWNTRRTGTQYFGPGTRLLVL.